Presented here are 14 T cell receptor beta chains from one specimen sequenced in a study of blood T cell repertoires in COVID-19. Repertoires were generated with immunoSEQ multiplex PCR, while TCRdb's copy carries only in-frame clones and drops some. In the table there are around 240,000 clones, 70% to 90% of which are singletons. Sequenced sample: peripheral blood. These receptors were collected from a woman in her twenties or thirties who had recovered from COVID-19.

CDR3 loop: CASSVHLGVDEQYF. CDR3 in DNA: TGTGCCAGCAGCGTACATCTCGGGGTGGACGAGCAGTACTTC. This chain uses TRBV9 with TRBJ2-7; D perhaps matches TRBD2 (5 bases). Per germline, CDR1 SGDLS and CDR2 YYNGEE. V was shortened by 1 base and J by 5 bases, with 13 bases between the two germline ends. CDR3 length: 14 amino acids. The whole variable domain, remainder taken from reference TRBV9 and TRBJ2-7, is DSGVTQTPKHLITATGQRVTLRCSPRSGDLSVYWYQQSLDQGLQFLIQYYNGEERAKGNILERFSAQQFPDLHSELNLSSLELGDSALYFCASSVHLGVDEQYFGPGTRLTVT.

V usage is TRBV7-2 and J usage is TRBJ2-1, with a possible D match to TRBD1 (6 bases). The CDR3 has 16 amino acids. Germline assignment: CDR1 SGHTA and CDR2 FQGNSA. With 1 base removed from V and 5 bases from J, the gap between germline ends came to 15 bases. CDR3 amino acids: CASSLVWWGPDNEQFF. Written as DNA, the CDR3 is TGTGCCAGCAGCTTAGTATGGTGGGGGCCTGACAATGAGCAGTTCTTC.

The V and J genes are TRBV7-6 and TRBJ2-1; 8 positions agree with TRBD2. Germline assignment: CDR1 SGHVS and CDR2 FNYEAQ. The CDR3 has 17 amino acids. With 5 bases clipped from V and 7 bases from J, the junction kept 16 bases outside the gene matches. Written as DNA, the CDR3 is TGTGCCAGCAGCCCCCAGTCTCCGGGGGGGCTTTTAAATGAGCAGTTCTTC. It codes for CASSPQSPGGLLNEQFF.

This clone was seen only a few times. The chain links TRBV29-1 to TRBJ1-1; 8 bases align to TRBD1. The CDR3 spans 15 residues. Germline V lookup: CDR1 SQVTM, CDR2 ANQGSEA. V shed 8 bases, J shed 0 bases, and the junction held 11 bases outside the gene matches. The CDR3 loop reads CSTSGGWGMNTEAFF. CDR3 nucleotide sequence: TGCAGCACATCAGGGGGCTGGGGGATGAACACTGAAGCTTTCTTT.

The genes are TRBV4-1 and TRBJ1-5; D unclear. Germline-derived CDR1 and CDR2 are MGHRA and YSYEKL. V lost 1 base, J lost 5 bases, and 6 bases lay in between. CDR3 length equals 13 residues. The CDR3 DNA follows: TGCGCCAGCAGCCAAGCGACTCATCAGCCCCAGCATTTT. This codes for CASSQATHQPQHF.

In the case of this clone: Germline is not matched at one junction end, which may reflect a read error. V usage is TRBV27 and J usage is TRBJ1-2, with TRBD1 matching 10 bases. CDR3 length: 14 residues. Germline lookup yields CDR1 MNHEY and CDR2 SMNVEV (reference sequence). CDR3 sequence: CASSISGTGAGYTF. The CDR3, as DNA: TGTGCCAGCAGTATATCCGGGACAGGGGCTGGCTACACCTTC.

The genes are TRBV29-1 and TRBJ2-7; possible D gene TRBD2, 6 bases. V was shortened by 5 bases and J by 7 bases, with 12 bases between the two germline ends. Per the germline V gene, CDR1 is SQVTM and CDR2 is ANQGSEA. This CDR3 is 11 amino acids long. The CDR3 DNA is TGCAGCGTTAACGTGGGGAGGGAGCAGTACTTC. This sequence encodes CSVNVGREQYF.

The V call is TRBV6-5, the J call TRBJ1-2; 7 bases are a match to TRBD1. This CDR3 has 13 amino acids. Germline values: CDR1 MNHEY, CDR2 SVGAGI. The J segment lost 8 bases and the V segment lost 5 bases, leaving 8 bases of the junction unmatched. Here the CDR3 DNA reads TGTGCCAGCAGTCCCACAGGGGATGGGGGCTACACCTTC. Its protein is CASSPTGDGGYTF.

This rearrangement joins TRBV7-2 to TRBJ2-1; no clear D. The CDR3 runs 15 residues. V lost 4 bases and J lost 0, with 10 bases in between. In germline, CDR1 is SGHTA, CDR2 FQGNSA. CDR3 residues: CASSSLYSSYNEQFF. As DNA, the CDR3 is TGTGCCAGCAGCTCATTATATAGCTCCTACAATGAGCAGTTCTTC.

This sequence joins TRBV13 and TRBJ2-3, with 10 nucleotides matching TRBD1. CDR3 size: 14 residues. CDR1 PRHDT and CDR2 FYEKMQ come from the germline V gene (reference sequence). Germline trimming cut 4 bases from V and 6 bases from J; bases unmatched to any gene: 4. In DNA form, the CDR3 reads TGTGCCAGCAGCTCAGGACAGGGGGAGGATACGCAGTATTTT. Its translation: CASSSGQGEDTQYF.

The CDR3 coding sequence is TGTGCCAGCAGTTTACAGTGGACAGGGCCCTACGAGCAGTACTTC. This encodes CASSLQWTGPYEQYF. This chain joins TRBV27 and TRBJ2-7, with 8 nucleotides matching TRBD1. Trimming took 2 bases from V and 2 from J; bases not matched to a gene: 5. CDR3 length: 15 residues. Germline V lookup: CDR1 MNHEY, CDR2 SMNVEV (reference sequence).

This clone was seen just once. The CDR3 is CASRPGQGNSPLHF. For the CDR3, the DNA is TGTGCCAGCAGACCCGGACAGGGGAATTCACCCCTCCACTTT. V gene TRBV5-4 combines with J gene TRBJ1-6; 9 positions agree with TRBD1. V trimming: 5 bases; J trimming: 7 bases; junction bases outside the gene matches: 4. The CDR3 has 14 residues. Germline CDR1 and CDR2: SGHNT and YYREEE (reference sequence).

The V call is TRBV2, the J call TRBJ2-1; 7 nucleotides align to TRBD2. V trimming: 2 bases; J trimming: 3 bases; junction bases outside the gene matches: 7. The CDR3 extends over 16 amino acids. Per the germline V gene, CDR1 is SNHLY and CDR2 is FYNNEI. The chain's CDR3 is CASSERRDYYYNEQFF. CDR3 sequence (DNA): TGTGCCAGCAGTGAAAGGAGGGACTACTACTACAATGAGCAGTTCTTC.

This clone has a handful of counts. The V gene is TRBV5-4, the J gene TRBJ2-3; 9 nucleotides line up with TRBD2. The V segment lost 4 bases and the J segment 2 bases; nucleotides outside the gene matches: 8. From germline, CDR1 is SGHNT and CDR2 YYREEE (reference sequence). This CDR3 contains 16 residues. CDR3 bases: TGTGCCAGCAGCAGACAGCGGGGGGCCGACACAGATACGCAGTATTTT. This gives the protein CASSRQRGADTDTQYF. The whole variable domain, remainder taken from reference TRBV5-4 and TRBJ2-3, is ETGVTQSPTHLIKTRGQQVTLRCSSQSGHNTVSWYQQALGQGPQFIFQYYREEENGRGNFPPRFSGLQFPNYSSELNVNALELDDSALYLCASSRQRGADTDTQYFGPGTRLTVL.